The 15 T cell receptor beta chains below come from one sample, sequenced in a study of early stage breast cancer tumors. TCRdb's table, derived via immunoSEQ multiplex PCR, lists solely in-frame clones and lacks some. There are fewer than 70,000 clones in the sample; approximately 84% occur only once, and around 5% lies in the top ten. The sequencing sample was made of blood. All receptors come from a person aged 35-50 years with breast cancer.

The CDR3 DNA follows: TGTGCCAGCAGGGGACGTTCGGGAGTGCTTTACGAGCAGTACTTC. Translation: CASRGRSGVLYEQYF. The chain employs TRBV28 and TRBJ2-7; possible D gene TRBD2, 6 bases. This CDR3 spans 15 amino acids. Germline V CDR1 and CDR2: MDHEN, SYDVKM. V lost 6 bases to trimming and J lost 4 bases, with 19 bases between them.

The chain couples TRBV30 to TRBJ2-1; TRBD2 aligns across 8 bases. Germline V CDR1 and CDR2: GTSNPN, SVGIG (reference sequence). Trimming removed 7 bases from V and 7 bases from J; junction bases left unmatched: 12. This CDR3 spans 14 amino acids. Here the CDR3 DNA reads TGTGCCTTGGACTATCCGGGAGGGGGGAATGAGCAGTTCTTC. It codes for CALDYPGGGNEQFF.

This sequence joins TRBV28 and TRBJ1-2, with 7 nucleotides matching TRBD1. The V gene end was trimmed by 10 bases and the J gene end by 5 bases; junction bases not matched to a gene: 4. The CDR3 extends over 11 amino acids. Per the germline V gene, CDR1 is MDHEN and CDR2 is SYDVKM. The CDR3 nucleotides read TGTGCCACCGGGACAGCTTATGGCTACACCTTC. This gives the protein CATGTAYGYTF.

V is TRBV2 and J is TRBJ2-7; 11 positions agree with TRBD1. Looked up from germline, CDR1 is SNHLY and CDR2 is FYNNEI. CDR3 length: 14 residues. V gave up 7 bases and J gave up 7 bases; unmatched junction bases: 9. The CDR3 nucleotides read TGTGCCAGCATTATGGACAGGGGGCTTCGGGAGCAGTACTTC. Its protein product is CASIMDRGLREQYF.

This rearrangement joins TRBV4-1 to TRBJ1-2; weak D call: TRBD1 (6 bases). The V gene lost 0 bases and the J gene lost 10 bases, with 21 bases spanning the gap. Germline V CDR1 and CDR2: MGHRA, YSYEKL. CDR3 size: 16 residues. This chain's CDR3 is CASSQDIGGGPRDYTF. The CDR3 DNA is TGCGCCAGCAGCCAAGATATAGGGGGGGGCCCTAGAGACTACACCTTC.

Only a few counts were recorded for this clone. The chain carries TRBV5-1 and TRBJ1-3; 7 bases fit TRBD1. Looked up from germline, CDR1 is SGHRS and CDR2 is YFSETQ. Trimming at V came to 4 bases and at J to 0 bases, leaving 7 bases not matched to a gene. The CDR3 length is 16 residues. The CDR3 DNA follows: TGCGCCAGCAGCACGATGACAGGGTCCTCTGGAAACACCATATATTTT. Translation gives CASSTMTGSSGNTIYF.

The CDR3: CASTSPGLAGGGEQYF. In DNA form, the CDR3 reads TGTGCCAGCACCTCCCCGGGACTAGCGGGAGGGGGGGAGCAGTACTTC. The rearrangement uses TRBV28 and TRBJ2-7, with 16 bases lining up with TRBD2. The V and J ends lost 7 bases and 7 bases, in that order; junction bases with no gene match: 10. The CDR3 runs to 16 residues. CDR1 and CDR2 from the germline V gene are MDHEN and SYDVKM. The complete variable domain, with remaining parts taken from reference TRBV28 and TRBJ2-7, reads DVKVTQSSRYLVKRTGEKVFLECVQDMDHENMFWYRQDPGLGLRLIYFSYDVKMKEKGDIPEGYSVSREKKERFSLILESASTNQTSMYLCASTSPGLAGGGEQYFGPGTRLTVT.

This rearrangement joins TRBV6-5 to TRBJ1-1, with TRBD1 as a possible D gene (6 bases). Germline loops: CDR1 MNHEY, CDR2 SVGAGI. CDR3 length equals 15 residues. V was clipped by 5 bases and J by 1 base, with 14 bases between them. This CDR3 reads CASSNPRTANTEAFF. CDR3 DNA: TGTGCCAGCAGTAACCCAAGGACAGCGAACACTGAAGCTTTCTTT.

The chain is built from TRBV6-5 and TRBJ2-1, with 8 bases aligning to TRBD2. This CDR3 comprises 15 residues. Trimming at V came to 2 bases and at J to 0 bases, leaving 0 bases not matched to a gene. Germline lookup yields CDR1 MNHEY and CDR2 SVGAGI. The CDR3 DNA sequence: TGTGCCAGCAGTTACGGGACTAGCTCCTACAATGAGCAGTTCTTC. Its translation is CASSYGTSSYNEQFF.

The DNA for the CDR3 is TGTGCCAGCAGCCTACCGGGACTAGCGGCCTACGAGCAGTACTTC. Protein product: CASSLPGLAAYEQYF. This chain connects TRBV11-2 to TRBJ2-7, with 11 bases matching TRBD2. Unmatched junction bases numbered 5, after V lost 5 bases and J lost 2 bases. This CDR3 region has 15 residues. The germline V gene encodes CDR1 SGHAT and CDR2 FQNNGV.

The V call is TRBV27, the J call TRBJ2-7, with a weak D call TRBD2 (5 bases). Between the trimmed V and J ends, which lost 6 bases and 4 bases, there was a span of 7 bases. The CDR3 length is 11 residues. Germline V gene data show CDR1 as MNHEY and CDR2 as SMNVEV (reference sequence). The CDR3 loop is CASSPGYEQYF. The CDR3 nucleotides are TGTGCCAGCAGCCCGGGGTACGAGCAGTACTTC.

Here the CDR3 DNA reads TGTGCCACCAGCAGAGATTGGGAGAGTTTAATTTACGAGCAGTACTTC. This encodes CATSRDWESLIYEQYF. The rearrangement joins TRBV15 to TRBJ2-7, with D maybe TRBD2 (5 bases). The CDR3 sequence is 16 residues long. V was clipped by 0 bases and J by 4 bases, with 16 bases between them. The germline V gene encodes CDR1 LNHNV and CDR2 YYDKDF (reference sequence).

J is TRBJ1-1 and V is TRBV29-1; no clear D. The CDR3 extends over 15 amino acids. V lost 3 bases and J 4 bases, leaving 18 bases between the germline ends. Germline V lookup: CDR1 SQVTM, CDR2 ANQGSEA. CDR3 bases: TGCAGCGTTGAGACGGAGGTCGGTATAGTCACTGAAGCTTTCTTT. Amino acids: CSVETEVGIVTEAFF.

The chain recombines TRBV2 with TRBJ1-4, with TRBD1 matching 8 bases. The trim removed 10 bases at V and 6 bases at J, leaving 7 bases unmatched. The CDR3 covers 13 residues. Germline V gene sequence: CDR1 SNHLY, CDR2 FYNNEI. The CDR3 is CATVTGEDEKLFF. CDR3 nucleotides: TGTGCCACCGTGACAGGGGAGGATGAAAAACTGTTTTTT.

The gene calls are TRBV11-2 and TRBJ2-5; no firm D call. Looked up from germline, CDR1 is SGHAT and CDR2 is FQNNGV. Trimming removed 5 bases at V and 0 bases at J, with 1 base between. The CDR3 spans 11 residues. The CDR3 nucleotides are TGTGCCAGCAGCCACCAAGAGACCCAGTACTTC. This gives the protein CASSHQETQYF.